Following are 29 T cell receptor beta chains from one sample sequenced in a study of T cell changes during pregnancy in multiple sclerosis. Sequencing used immunoSEQ multiplex PCR; TCRdb keeps in-frame clones, though not all of them. The table shows tens of thousands of clones, with about 92% occurring only once. The source material was CD4+ T cells from peripheral blood mononuclear cells, sampled in the third trimester of pregnancy. All receptors come from a female donor with multiple sclerosis, enrolled in a pregnancy study.

The chain recombines TRBV28 with TRBJ1-4; a weak D match, TRBD1 (6 bases). Germline lookup yields CDR1 MDHEN and CDR2 SYDVKM. V lost 5 bases and J lost 10, with 8 bases in between. This CDR3 is built from 11 residues. CDR3 loop: CASSRGGKLFF. CDR3 DNA sequence: TGTGCCAGCAGTAGGGGGGGAAAACTGTTTTTT.

V is TRBV4-1 and J is TRBJ2-7, with 11 positions matching TRBD1. V dropped 4 bases and J dropped 3; count of bases not matched to a gene: 5. Germline V gives CDR1 MGHRA, CDR2 YSYEKL. This CDR3 comprises 15 residues. CDR3 DNA: TGCGCCAGCAGCCTAGCCGGGACAGGGGGCTACGAGCAGTACTTC. This codes for CASSLAGTGGYEQYF.

V and J are TRBV11-2 and TRBJ1-2; maybe TRBD1 (5 bases). The V gene's germline CDR1 is SGHAT and CDR2 FQNNGV. The V and J ends lost 1 base and 8 bases respectively, with 14 bases between them. The CDR3 loop spans 14 amino acids. CDR3 residues: CASSLGAGRDGYTF. The CDR3 DNA sequence: TGTGCCAGCAGCTTAGGGGCAGGGAGGGACGGCTACACCTTC.

This clone is a singleton in its sample. V usage is TRBV7-2 and J usage is TRBJ1-2; D is undetermined. The CDR3 has 14 residues. V was trimmed by 3 bases and J by 0 bases, leaving 8 bases between them. Germline CDR1 SGHTA, CDR2 FQGNSA. The CDR3 region has the DNA TGTGCCAGCAGCTTCCCGCGGACTAACTATGGCTACACCTTC. It specifies CASSFPRTNYGYTF.

The chain recombines TRBV29-1 with TRBJ1-1; 8 bases map to TRBD1. The CDR3 spans 14 residues. CDR1 and CDR2 (germline): SQVTM, ANQGSEA. V gave up 4 bases and J gave up 1 base; unmatched junction bases: 5. Here the CDR3 DNA reads TGCAGCGTTGGGACAGGGACCAGGAACACTGAAGCTTTCTTT. Translation: CSVGTGTRNTEAFF.

This rearrangement joins TRBV4-1 to TRBJ1-3; weak D call: TRBD1 (6 bases). V was pared by 0 bases and J by 4 bases, with 19 bases between. CDR3 size: 18 residues. Germline V gene lookup returns CDR1 MGHRA and CDR2 YSYEKL. CDR3 in DNA: TGCGCCAGCAGCCAAGAAGCAGGTCCGGGGGGCGCCGGAAACACCATATATTTT. Encoded protein: CASSQEAGPGGAGNTIYF.

The gene calls are TRBV5-1 and TRBJ2-1, with TRBD1 matching 8 bases. Germline loops: CDR1 SGHRS, CDR2 YFSETQ. This CDR3 comprises 17 residues. The V and J ends lost 0 bases and 0 bases, in that order; junction bases with no gene match: 5. The CDR3 region is CASSLAVTGASYNEQFF. Here the CDR3 DNA reads TGCGCCAGCAGCTTGGCCGTGACAGGGGCCTCCTACAATGAGCAGTTCTTC.

The chain recombines TRBV2 with TRBJ1-5, with unresolved D. Germline V lookup: CDR1 SNHLY, CDR2 FYNNEI. The CDR3 runs to 15 residues. The V end lost 2 bases, the J end lost 5 bases, and 13 bases lay between the germline ends. The CDR3 region has the DNA TGTGCCAGCAGTGAAATCGCGGGGTGGGATCAGCCCCAGCATTTT. Translating it yields CASSEIAGWDQPQHF.

The chain couples TRBV7-2 to TRBJ2-1; D ambiguous. CDR1 and CDR2 (germline): SGHTA, FQGNSA. CDR3 size: 12 residues. Trimming removed 2 bases at V and 7 bases at J, with 6 bases between. The chain's CDR3 is CASSLSRNEQFF. CDR3 nucleotide sequence: TGTGCCAGCAGCTTATCCCGGAATGAGCAGTTCTTC. Together with reference TRBV7-2 and TRBJ2-1, the CDR3 gives the full variable domain: GAGVSQSPSNKVTEKGKDVELRCDPISGHTALYWYRQSLGQGLEFLIYFQGNSAPDKSGLPSDRFSAERTGGSVSTLTIQRTQQEDSAVYLCASSLSRNEQFFGPGTRLTVL.

This chain uses TRBV7-8 with TRBJ2-1, with TRBD2 as a possible D gene (5 bases). Germline CDR1 SGHVS, CDR2 FQNEAQ. V gave up 4 bases and J gave up 8 bases, with 21 bases separating them. The CDR3 consists of 16 residues. CDR3 loop: CASSSSWLARSHEQFF. CDR3 sequence (DNA): TGTGCCAGCAGCTCATCTTGGCTAGCTAGAAGCCATGAGCAGTTCTTC. Looking up the rest from reference TRBV7-8 and TRBJ2-1 gives the full variable domain: GAGVSQSPRYKVAKRGQDVALRCDPISGHVSLFWYQQALGQGPEFLTYFQNEAQLDKSGLPSDRFFAERPEGSVSTLKIQRTQQEDSAVYLCASSSSWLARSHEQFFGPGTRLTVL.

The rearrangement links TRBV2 to TRBJ1-1; no reliable D call. Between the trimmed V and J ends, which lost 5 bases and 1 base, there was a span of 8 bases. The CDR3 totals 13 residues. Germline lookup yields CDR1 SNHLY and CDR2 FYNNEI. As DNA, the CDR3 is TGTGCCAGCAGTCTTTCACAGAACACTGAAGCTTTCTTT. This codes for CASSLSQNTEAFF.

This rearrangement joins TRBV18 to TRBJ2-2; D gene ambiguous. CDR1 is KGHSH and CDR2 is LQKENI in the germline V gene. V gave up 6 bases and J gave up 0 bases, with 8 bases separating them. The CDR3 runs to 14 residues. The CDR3 DNA is TGTGCCAGCTCCCCAGGCCCGAACACCGGGGAGCTGTTTTTT. Translation: CASSPGPNTGELFF. Together with reference TRBV18 and TRBJ2-2, the CDR3 gives the full variable domain: NAGVMQNPRHLVRRRGQEARLRCSPMKGHSHVYWYRQLPEEGLKFMVYLQKENIIDESGMPKERFSAEFPKEGPSILRIQQVVRGDSAAYFCASSPGPNTGELFFGEGSRLTVL.

The chain is built from TRBV14 and TRBJ2-5; a possible D gene is TRBD1 (6 bases). Trimming took 0 bases from V and 7 from J, leaving 15 bases between them. The CDR3 length is 15 residues. Germline values: CDR1 SGHDN, CDR2 FVKESK. CDR3 sequence reads: CASSQEWGPKGTQYF. In DNA, the CDR3 is TGTGCCAGCAGCCAAGAATGGGGGCCCAAAGGGACCCAGTACTTC. The full variable domain, in which reference TRBV14 and TRBJ2-5 provide the parts outside the CDR3, is EAGVTQFPSHSVIEKGQTVTLRCDPISGHDNLYWYRRVMGKEIKFLLHFVKESKQDESGMPNNRFLAERTGGTYSTLKVQPAELEDSGVYFCASSQEWGPKGTQYFGPGTRLLVL.

Here the CDR3 reads CAWSRRAGETQYF. CDR3 DNA sequence: TGTGCCTGGAGTAGGCGGGCGGGAGAGACCCAGTACTTC. V is TRBV30 and J is TRBJ2-5; tentatively, D is TRBD2 (5 bases). CDR1 and CDR2 (germline): GTSNPN, SVGIG (reference sequence). Trimming took 2 bases from V and 4 from J, leaving 11 bases between them. The CDR3 loop spans 13 amino acids.

The rearrangement links TRBV5-1 to TRBJ1-3; D call uncertain. The V end lost 0 bases, the J end lost 0 bases, and 13 bases lay between the germline ends. The CDR3 length is 17 residues. Germline loops: CDR1 SGHRS, CDR2 YFSETQ. The CDR3 spells CASSLVPDIYSGNTIYF. CDR3 in DNA: TGCGCCAGCAGCTTGGTTCCAGACATTTACTCTGGAAACACCATATATTTT. The full variable domain, completed using reference TRBV5-1 and TRBJ1-3, is KAGVTQTPRYLIKTRGQQVTLSCSPISGHRSVSWYQQTPGQGLQFLFEYFSETQRNKGNFPGRFSGRQFSNSRSEMNVSTLELGDSALYLCASSLVPDIYSGNTIYFGEGSWLTVV.

V gene TRBV11-2 combines with J gene TRBJ2-3, with TRBD2 matching 16 bases. The ends lost 3 bases at V and 2 bases at J; junction bases unmatched: 5. Germline-derived CDR1 and CDR2 are SGHAT and FQNNGV. CDR3 length: 18 amino acids. CDR3 amino acids: CASSLGLAGGRFTDTQYF. The CDR3 DNA follows: TGTGCCAGCAGCTTGGGACTAGCGGGAGGGCGCTTCACAGATACGCAGTATTTT.

The CDR3 reads CASSTNGQGPYEQYF. The DNA of the CDR3 is TGTGCCAGCAGTACTAACGGACAGGGTCCATACGAGCAGTACTTC. This rearrangement joins TRBV6-5 to TRBJ2-7; 8 positions agree with TRBD1. This CDR3 has 15 amino acids. The V and J ends lost 5 bases and 4 bases, in that order; junction bases with no gene match: 10. Germline assignment: CDR1 MNHEY and CDR2 SVGAGI.

The chain has TRBV10-3 and TRBJ1-1; D gene ambiguous. Germline loops: CDR1 ENHRY, CDR2 SYGVKD. V was pared by 0 bases and J by 1 base, with 6 bases between. CDR3 length: 14 residues. CDR3 nucleotide sequence: TGTGCCATCAGTGAGTCACCGGGGAACACTGAAGCTTTCTTT. It translates to CAISESPGNTEAFF.

The chain couples TRBV9 to TRBJ2-2; 7 positions match TRBD1. The length of the CDR3 is 20 residues. With V trimmed by 0 bases and J by 1 base, 15 bases remained unmatched. Germline V gene sequence: CDR1 SGDLS, CDR2 YYNGEE. The CDR3 is CASSVAGTAKSPMNTGELFF. Here the CDR3 DNA reads TGTGCCAGCAGCGTAGCCGGGACAGCCAAGTCACCTATGAACACCGGGGAGCTGTTTTTT.

The chain has TRBV7-2 and TRBJ2-5; 12 nucleotides align to TRBD2. The CDR3 is 15 amino acids. Germline values: CDR1 SGHTA, CDR2 FQGNSA. V shed 8 bases and J 4 bases; nucleotides not matched to a gene: 8. The CDR3 reads CASSWTSGAGETQYF. CDR3 DNA: TGTGCCAGCTCCTGGACTAGCGGGGCCGGAGAGACCCAGTACTTC.

V is TRBV9 and J is TRBJ1-1; D possibly corresponds to TRBD1 (5 bases). V was pared by 0 bases and J by 5 bases, with 17 bases between. Germline CDR1 reads SGDLS; CDR2 reads YYNGEE. The CDR3 consists of 16 residues. CDR3: CASSVGHSSRGTEAFF. For the CDR3, the DNA is TGTGCCAGCAGCGTAGGGCACTCCTCAAGGGGAACTGAAGCTTTCTTT.

V is TRBV7-6 and J is TRBJ2-2; maybe TRBD1 (7 bases). The germline V gene has CDR1 SGHVS and CDR2 FNYEAQ. V gave up 5 bases and J gave up 5 bases, with 18 bases separating them. The CDR3 consists of 16 residues. In nucleotides, the CDR3 is TGTGCCAGCAGCCCAAGAGGCTCAGGGGGGACCGGGGAGCTGTTTTTT. Protein: CASSPRGSGGTGELFF.

CDR3 nucleotides: TGTGCCAGTAGTCGTACGTTACAGGGAAACATTGAAGATACGCAGTATTTT. Amino acid sequence: CASSRTLQGNIEDTQYF. The chain recombines TRBV19 with TRBJ2-3; the D gene is possibly TRBD1 (6 bases). Germline V gives CDR1 LNHDA, CDR2 SQIVND (reference sequence). V was trimmed by 5 bases and J by 5 bases, leaving 23 bases between them. This CDR3 is 17 amino acids long.

The gene calls are TRBV5-1 and TRBJ1-5, with D unresolved. CDR1 and CDR2 from the germline V gene are SGHRS and YFSETQ. The CDR3 sequence is 14 residues long. The ends were cut back, 0 bases at V and 4 bases at J, with 8 bases in the middle. CDR3: CASSLDPVNQPQHF. Here the CDR3 DNA reads TGCGCCAGCAGCTTGGATCCAGTAAATCAGCCCCAGCATTTT.

This rearrangement joins TRBV15 to TRBJ2-2; possible D gene TRBD2, 6 bases. Germline lookup yields CDR1 LNHNV and CDR2 YYDKDF (reference sequence). The CDR3 consists of 15 residues. Trimming cost V 0 bases and J 5 bases, with 10 bases left between them. The DNA for the CDR3 is TGTGCCACCAGCAGAGATTTGGGGGGTACCGGGGAGCTGTTTTTT. It yields the protein CATSRDLGGTGELFF.

The CDR3 loop reads CASSLPTSGGSSTDTQYF. For the CDR3, the DNA is TGTGCCAGCAGCTTGCCCACTTCGGGGGGCTCTAGCACAGATACGCAGTATTTT. The gene calls are TRBV7-6 and TRBJ2-3; D might be TRBD2 (7 bases). Trimming took 3 bases from V and 0 from J, leaving 19 bases between them. This CDR3 is 18 amino acids long. Germline V gene lookup returns CDR1 SGHVS and CDR2 FNYEAQ.

The rearrangement joins TRBV7-3 to TRBJ1-1; 10 nucleotides agree with TRBD1. The trim removed 2 bases at V and 10 bases at J, leaving 7 bases unmatched. The length of the CDR3 is 14 residues. Germline loops: CDR1 SGHTA, CDR2 FQGTGA. The chain's CDR3 is CASSLGSTGGPAFF. CDR3 coding DNA: TGTGCCAGCAGCTTAGGATCGACAGGGGGCCCAGCTTTCTTT.

The CDR3 spells CASSLQANTGELFF. CDR3 in DNA: TGTGCCAGCAGCTTACAGGCCAACACCGGGGAGCTGTTTTTT. V usage is TRBV7-6 and J usage is TRBJ2-2, with D hard to call. CDR1 is SGHVS and CDR2 is FNYEAQ in the germline V gene. The CDR3 runs to 14 residues. Trimming left V 2 bases short and J 2 bases short, with 6 bases between.

The chain combines TRBV6-5 with TRBJ1-1; D is unresolved. Germline lookup yields CDR1 MNHEY and CDR2 SVGAGI. Trimming shortened V by 4 bases and J by 6 bases, and 12 bases separated the two germline ends. This CDR3 comprises 13 residues. CDR3 nucleotides: TGTGCCAGCAGTTCGACGGGTCGGGCTGAAGCTTTCTTT. Protein product: CASSSTGRAEAFF.